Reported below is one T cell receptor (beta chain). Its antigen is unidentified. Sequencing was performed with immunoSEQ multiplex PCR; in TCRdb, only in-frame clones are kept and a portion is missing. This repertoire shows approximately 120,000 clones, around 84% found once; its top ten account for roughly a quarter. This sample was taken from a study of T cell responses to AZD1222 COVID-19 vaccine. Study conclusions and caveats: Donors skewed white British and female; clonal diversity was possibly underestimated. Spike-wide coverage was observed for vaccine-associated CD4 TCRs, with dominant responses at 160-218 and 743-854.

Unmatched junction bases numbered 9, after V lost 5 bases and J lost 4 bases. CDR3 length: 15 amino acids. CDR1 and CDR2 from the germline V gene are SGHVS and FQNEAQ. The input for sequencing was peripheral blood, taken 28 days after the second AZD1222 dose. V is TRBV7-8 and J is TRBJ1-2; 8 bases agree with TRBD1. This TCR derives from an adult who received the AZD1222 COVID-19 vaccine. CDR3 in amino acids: CASSPPGQALYGYTF. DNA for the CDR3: TGTGCCAGCAGCCCGCCGGGACAGGCTCTCTATGGCTACACCTTC.